This entry features one T cell receptor (beta chain) sequence. Its cognate antigen is unknown. The sample is drawn from a study of cytomegalovirus exposure and HLA in healthy donors. Study-wide points: Prediction of most subjects' HLA-A and HLA-B alleles by TCR beta sequences was reportedly accurate. Specificity for CMV antigens was confirmed in vitro for three of the CMV-associated chains. Across donors, sequencing depth was assumed by presence/absence analyses to be roughly uniform. Cytomegalovirus-associated TCR beta chains were listed, numbering roughly 150.

Use of 60 Vbeta and 13 Jbeta primers characterized the PCR. The table came from immunoSEQ multiplex PCR; TCRdb's copy has only in-frame clones and leaves some out. The table includes about 180,000 clones, about four fifths detected once. The ends were cut back, 4 bases at V and 4 bases at J, with 15 bases in the middle. The length of the CDR3 is 15 residues. Per germline, CDR1 SGHRS and CDR2 YFSETQ. The material sequenced was PBMCs. The chain is built from TRBV5-1 and TRBJ2-1; D gene unclear. This receptor was identified in a man in his forties in good health and CMV-seronegative. The CDR3 reads CASSLITNPYNEQFF. The CDR3 bases are TGCGCCAGCAGCCTCATTACTAACCCGTACAATGAGCAGTTCTTC.